Below are 16 T cell receptor beta chains sequenced from a single sample in a study of a mutant IDH1 vaccine in newly diagnosed glioma. These receptors' antigens are unknown. As for time point: week 47, end of study. Doses comprised 300 ug of mutant IDH1 20-mer peptide each, plus topical imiquimod. Only in-frame clones appear in the TCRdb table, and some are missing; sequencing was by immunoSEQ multiplex PCR. The sample holds around 94,000 clones; 85% to 90% are singletons and the top ten take approximately 0.8%. Sequenced here: PBMCs, sampled from a glioma patient whose treatment included an IDH1 peptide vaccine. These receptors were collected from a woman aged 50 to 65 with glioma.

Note on this clone: Sequence at one end of the junction differs from germline and may be a read error. The rearrangement joins TRBV7-7 to TRBJ2-5; D might be TRBD2 (6 bases). Looked up from germline, CDR1 is SSHAT and CDR2 is FNYEAQ (reference sequence). The CDR3 runs 14 residues. In DNA, the CDR3 is TGTGCTAGCAGCTTAATAATGGAGGGGGAGACCCAGTACTTC. Translating it yields CASSLIMEGETQYF.

This sequence joins TRBV14 and TRBJ1-1; D is unresolved. CDR1 and CDR2 from the germline V gene are SGHDN and FVKESK. The ends were cut back, 5 bases at V and 3 bases at J, with 7 bases in the middle. The CDR3 runs to 12 residues. CDR3 coding DNA: TGTGCCAGCAGCTTCACCTACACTGAAGCTTTCTTT. Protein product: CASSFTYTEAFF. Variable domain in full (rest from reference TRBV14 and TRBJ1-1): EAGVTQFPSHSVIEKGQTVTLRCDPISGHDNLYWYRRVMGKEIKFLLHFVKESKQDESGMPNNRFLAERTGGTYSTLKVQPAELEDSGVYFCASSFTYTEAFFGQGTRLTVV.

This sequence joins TRBV6-5 and TRBJ1-1; no definite D call. CDR3 size: 11 residues. Deletions cut 6 bases from V and 11 bases from J, with 13 bases between. Germline CDR1 is MNHEY and CDR2 is SVGAGI. The CDR3 sequence is CASSYKGRAFF. The CDR3 DNA sequence: TGTGCCAGCAGCTACAAAGGGCGGGCTTTCTTT.

The chain joins TRBV11-3 to TRBJ2-1, with a tentative D call TRBD1 (6 bases). V was pared by 2 bases and J by 6 bases, with 11 bases between. Germline V CDR1 and CDR2: SGHNT, YENEEA. The CDR3 totals 14 residues. The CDR3 loop is CASSLSAGANEQFF. Here the CDR3 DNA reads TGTGCCAGCAGCTTAAGTGCAGGGGCCAATGAGCAGTTCTTC. The complete variable domain, with remaining parts taken from reference TRBV11-3 and TRBJ2-1, reads EAGVVQSPRYKIIEKKQPVAFWCNPISGHNTLYWYLQNLGQGPELLIRYENEEAVDDSQLPKDRFSAERLKGVDSTLKIQPAELGDSAVYLCASSLSAGANEQFFGPGTRLTVL.

The J gene is TRBJ2-3, the V gene TRBV27, with D possibly being TRBD2 (6 bases). The CDR3 loop spans 14 amino acids. V lost 0 bases, J lost 3 bases, and 7 bases lay in between. The germline gives CDR1 MNHEY, CDR2 SMNVEV (reference sequence). The DNA for the CDR3 is TGTGCCAGCAGTTTATCGGAGGGGACAGATACGCAGTATTTT. Translation: CASSLSEGTDTQYF.

The V gene is TRBV9, the J gene TRBJ2-5, with 8 bases identical to TRBD2. Germline CDR1 is SGDLS and CDR2 is YYNGEE. V lost 3 bases, J lost 7 bases, and 8 bases stayed unmatched. The CDR3 totals 14 residues. This CDR3 reads CASSGVLAEGTQYF. The CDR3 region has the DNA TGTGCCAGCAGCGGAGTACTAGCGGAGGGGACCCAGTACTTC.

The V call is TRBV5-4, the J call TRBJ2-7; unclear D gene. V lost 0 bases and J 1 base, leaving 5 bases between the germline ends. The CDR3 sequence is 13 residues long. Germline lookup yields CDR1 SGHNT and CDR2 YYREEE (reference sequence). Here the CDR3 reads CASSLASSYEQYF. DNA of the CDR3: TGTGCCAGCAGCTTGGCGAGTTCCTACGAGCAGTACTTC.

This sequence joins TRBV7-9 and TRBJ1-2, with D unresolved. The V gene lost 7 bases and the J gene lost 1 base, with 13 bases spanning the gap. Germline lookup yields CDR1 SEHNR and CDR2 FQNEAQ (reference sequence). The CDR3 is made up of 14 amino acids. The CDR3 coding sequence is TGTGCCAGCACCCCTTGGGAGGGTAACTATGGCTACACCTTC. It encodes CASTPWEGNYGYTF.

This clone appeared a few times. The J gene is TRBJ1-5, the V gene TRBV2, with D possibly being TRBD1 (6 bases). V dropped 6 bases and J dropped 2 bases, with 14 bases sitting between them. This CDR3 comprises 15 residues. Germline V lookup: CDR1 SNHLY, CDR2 FYNNEI. As DNA, the CDR3 is TGTGCCAGCAGGAAACAGGGTGTCGGCAATCAGCCCCAGCATTTT. It codes for CASRKQGVGNQPQHF.

The chain carries TRBV7-2 and TRBJ2-1; 9 nucleotides line up with TRBD2. The germline gives CDR1 SGHTA, CDR2 FQGNSA. CDR3 length: 14 residues. V lost 5 bases, J lost 7 bases, and 6 bases stayed unmatched. CDR3 in DNA: TGTGCCAGCAGCGCTCGGACTAGCGCTAATGAGCAGTTCTTC. Its protein product is CASSARTSANEQFF.

V gene TRBV20-1 combines with J gene TRBJ2-7; D remains ambiguous. Trimming left V 6 bases short and J 8 bases short, with 11 bases between. Germline V gene data show CDR1 as DFQATT and CDR2 as SNEGSKA (reference sequence). This CDR3 contains 10 residues. DNA of the CDR3: TGCAGTGCCACTTCCTCCAAGCAGTACTTC. This gives the protein CSATSSKQYF.

V is TRBV6-6 and J is TRBJ2-1, with 12 bases aligning to TRBD2. The germline V gene has CDR1 MNHNY and CDR2 SVGAGI (reference sequence). The trim removed 6 bases at V and 9 bases at J, leaving 3 bases unmatched. This CDR3 is 13 amino acids long. In DNA, the CDR3 is TGTGCCAGCAGACTAGCGGGAGGAGTTGAGCAGTTCTTC. Residues: CASRLAGGVEQFF.

This rearrangement joins TRBV28 to TRBJ1-4, with D hard to call. The CDR3 spans 10 residues. V was cut by 6 bases and J by 8 bases, with 4 bases left in between. CDR1 and CDR2 (germline): MDHEN, SYDVKM. The DNA of the CDR3 is TGTGCCAGCAGGGGGGAAAAACTGTTTTTT. Its translation: CASRGEKLFF. Full variable domain (missing parts from reference TRBV28 and TRBJ1-4): DVKVTQSSRYLVKRTGEKVFLECVQDMDHENMFWYRQDPGLGLRLIYFSYDVKMKEKGDIPEGYSVSREKKERFSLILESASTNQTSMYLCASRGEKLFFGSGTQLSVL.

V is TRBV7-9 and J is TRBJ2-1; 12 bases fit TRBD2. The ends lost 5 bases at V and 6 bases at J; junction bases unmatched: 14. The CDR3 is made up of 18 amino acids. CDR1 is SEHNR and CDR2 is FQNEAQ in the germline V gene (reference sequence). The CDR3 loop is CASSQTSGRFFAGNEQFF. The CDR3 DNA reads TGTGCCAGCAGCCAGACTAGCGGGAGATTTTTTGCTGGCAATGAGCAGTTCTTC.

The rearrangement uses TRBV5-5 and TRBJ1-5; 8 nucleotides match TRBD1. The V segment lost 0 bases and the J segment 7 bases; nucleotides outside the gene matches: 6. This CDR3 spans 15 amino acids. Germline CDR1 is SGHKS and CDR2 is YYEKEE (reference sequence). The CDR3 DNA follows: TGTGCCAGCAGCTTGGCAGGGGGCGGAGGGCAGCCCCAGCATTTT. It yields the protein CASSLAGGGGQPQHF.

This clone has just one count. The genes are TRBV27 and TRBJ1-3; a weak D match, TRBD1 (5 bases). Germline V CDR1 and CDR2: MNHEY, SMNVEV (reference sequence). The V gene lost 5 bases and the J gene lost 3 bases, with 14 bases spanning the gap. The CDR3 loop spans 15 amino acids. This chain's CDR3 is CASSQGLGGGNTIYF. The CDR3 DNA sequence: TGTGCCAGCAGTCAGGGACTTGGCGGTGGAAACACCATATATTTT.